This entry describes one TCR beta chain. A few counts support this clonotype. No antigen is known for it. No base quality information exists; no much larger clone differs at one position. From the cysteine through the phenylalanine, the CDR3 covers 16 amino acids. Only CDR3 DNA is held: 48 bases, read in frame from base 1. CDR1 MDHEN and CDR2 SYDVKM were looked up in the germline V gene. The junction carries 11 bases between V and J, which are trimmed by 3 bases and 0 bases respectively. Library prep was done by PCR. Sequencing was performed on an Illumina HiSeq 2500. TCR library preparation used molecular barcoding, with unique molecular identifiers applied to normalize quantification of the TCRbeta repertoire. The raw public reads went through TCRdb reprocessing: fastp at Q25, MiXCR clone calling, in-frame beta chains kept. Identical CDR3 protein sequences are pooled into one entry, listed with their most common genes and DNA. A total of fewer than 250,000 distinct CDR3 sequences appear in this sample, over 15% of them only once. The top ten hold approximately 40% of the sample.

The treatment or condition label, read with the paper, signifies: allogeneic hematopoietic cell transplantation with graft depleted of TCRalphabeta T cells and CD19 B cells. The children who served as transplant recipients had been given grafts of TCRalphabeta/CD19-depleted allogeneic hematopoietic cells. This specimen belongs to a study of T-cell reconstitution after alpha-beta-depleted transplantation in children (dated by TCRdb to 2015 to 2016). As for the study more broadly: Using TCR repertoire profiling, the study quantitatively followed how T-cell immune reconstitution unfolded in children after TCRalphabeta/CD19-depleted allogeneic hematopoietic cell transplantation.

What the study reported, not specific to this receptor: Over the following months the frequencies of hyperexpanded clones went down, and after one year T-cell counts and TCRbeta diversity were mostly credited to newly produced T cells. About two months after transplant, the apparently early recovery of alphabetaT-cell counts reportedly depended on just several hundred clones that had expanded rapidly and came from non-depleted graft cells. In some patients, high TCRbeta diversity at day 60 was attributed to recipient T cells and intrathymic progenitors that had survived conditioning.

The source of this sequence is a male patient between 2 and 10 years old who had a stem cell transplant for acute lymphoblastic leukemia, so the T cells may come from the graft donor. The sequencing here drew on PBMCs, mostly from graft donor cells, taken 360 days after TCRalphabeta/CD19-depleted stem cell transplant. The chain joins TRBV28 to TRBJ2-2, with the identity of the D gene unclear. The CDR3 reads CASSLSTPANTGELFF. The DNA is TGTGCCAGCAGTTTGAGTACTCCCGCGAACACCGGGGAGCTGTTTTTT.